These 28 T cell receptor beta chains came from one sample sequenced in a study of shared clonotypes between healthy human individuals. The assay was immunoSEQ multiplex PCR, and TCRdb's table has in-frame clones only and misses some. The sample holds approximately 1,000,000 clones; approximately 80% are singletons and the top ten take 0.52%. What was sequenced was memory CD4+ T cells from PBMCs. Indicated subset: CD45RA-negative fraction. The receptors shown here come from a man aged 18 to 29 in good health. Some clones in this sample may be carry-over from other donors' samples.

This chain connects TRBV5-1 to TRBJ1-5, with D uncertain. Germline CDR1 reads SGHRS; CDR2 reads YFSETQ. This CDR3 spans 15 amino acids. Trimming pared 0 bases from V and 1 base from J, leaving 8 bases between. The CDR3 DNA reads TGCGCCAGCAGCTTGGATCCGGGGAGCAATCAGCCCCAGCATTTT. Translated: CASSLDPGSNQPQHF.

This clone was observed a handful of times. For the CDR3, the DNA is TGCGCCAGCAGCCAAGATTACACAGATACGCAGTATTTT. This translates into CASSQDYTDTQYF. The chain carries TRBV4-3 and TRBJ2-3; D gene ambiguous. The CDR3 is 13 amino acids. Germline-derived CDR1 and CDR2 are LGHNA and YSLEER. V lost 0 bases, J lost 2 bases, and 3 bases lay in between.

V is TRBV28 and J is TRBJ1-4; possible D gene TRBD1, 5 bases. Trimming stripped 4 bases from V and 5 bases from J, with 17 bases between. CDR3 length: 16 amino acids. Germline values: CDR1 MDHEN, CDR2 SYDVKM. CDR3 nucleotides: TGTGCCAGCAGTTCGGGCAGGGAGGGGAGAAATGAAAAACTGTTTTTT. It encodes CASSSGREGRNEKLFF. Full variable domain (missing parts from reference TRBV28 and TRBJ1-4): DVKVTQSSRYLVKRTGEKVFLECVQDMDHENMFWYRQDPGLGLRLIYFSYDVKMKEKGDIPEGYSVSREKKERFSLILESASTNQTSMYLCASSSGREGRNEKLFFGSGTQLSVL.

The chain recombines TRBV28 with TRBJ2-3; 8 bases fit TRBD2. J gave up 0 bases and V 5 bases, and 4 bases lay outside the gene matches. The CDR3 sequence is 15 residues long. CDR1 MDHEN and CDR2 SYDVKM come from the germline V gene. In DNA form, the CDR3 reads TGTGCCAGCAGTCTTAGCGGGGCTAGCACAGATACGCAGTATTTT. Translating it yields CASSLSGASTDTQYF.

Concerning this clone itself: At the DNA level, this CDR3 is encoded by other sequences in the same sample as well. This sequence joins TRBV10-3 and TRBJ2-6; D remains ambiguous. Germline V gene data show CDR1 as ENHRY and CDR2 as SYGVKD. The CDR3 has 15 residues. Trimming removed 0 bases from V and 0 bases from J, with 3 bases in between. CDR3 region: CAISESGSGANVLTF. CDR3 bases: TGTGCCATCAGTGAGTCAGGCTCTGGGGCCAACGTCCTGACTTTC.

The rearrangement joins TRBV29-1 to TRBJ2-7; D not resolved. The CDR3 runs to 14 residues. The V and J ends lost 4 bases and 3 bases respectively, with 16 bases between them. Germline V gives CDR1 SQVTM, CDR2 ANQGSEA. CDR3 sequence: CSVVGQTPHYEQYF. The CDR3 region has the DNA TGCAGCGTTGTAGGCCAGACACCTCACTACGAGCAGTACTTC.

The J gene is TRBJ1-3, the V gene TRBV7-6; 12 bases are a match to TRBD1. The trim removed 5 bases at V and 4 bases at J, leaving 3 bases unmatched. Germline V gives CDR1 SGHVS, CDR2 FNYEAQ. This CDR3 comprises 15 residues. The CDR3 DNA reads as TGTGCCAGCAGCCGGGACAGGGGGCTAGGAAACACCATATATTTT. Residues: CASSRDRGLGNTIYF.

In nucleotides, the CDR3 is TGTGCCTGGACACGGGGCTCTGGGGCCAACGTCCTGACTTTC. It specifies CAWTRGSGANVLTF. The chain uses TRBV30 and TRBJ2-6; D is perhaps TRBD2 (5 bases). Between the trimmed V and J ends, which lost 4 bases and 0 bases, there was a span of 7 bases. This CDR3 has 14 amino acids. Germline V gene lookup returns CDR1 GTSNPN and CDR2 SVGIG (reference sequence).

This chain connects TRBV7-9 to TRBJ1-4, with D possibly being TRBD1 (5 bases). The germline V gene encodes CDR1 SEHNR and CDR2 FQNEAQ (reference sequence). Trimming pared 3 bases from V and 5 bases from J, leaving 13 bases between. The CDR3 consists of 15 residues. The CDR3 region is CASSLSRQGNEKLFF. CDR3 DNA sequence: TGTGCCAGCAGCTTGTCTCGGCAGGGAAATGAAAAACTGTTTTTT.

The chain couples TRBV6-5 to TRBJ2-3, with 8 bases aligning to TRBD2. The length of the CDR3 is 15 residues. V shed 0 bases and J 4 bases; nucleotides not matched to a gene: 3. Germline lookup yields CDR1 MNHEY and CDR2 SVGAGI. The CDR3 region has the DNA TGTGCCAGCAGTTACTCCGGGACTAGTGCAGATACGCAGTATTTT. Its translation is CASSYSGTSADTQYF.

The gene calls are TRBV18 and TRBJ2-7, with TRBD2 identical over 7 bases. Germline V lookup: CDR1 KGHSH, CDR2 LQKENI. Germline trimming cut 3 bases from V and 4 bases from J; bases unmatched to any gene: 6. This CDR3 is 14 amino acids long. The CDR3 loop reads CASSPAQGGYEQYF. The CDR3 DNA reads as TGTGCCAGCTCACCGGCCCAGGGAGGGTACGAGCAGTACTTC.

The chain joins TRBV28 to TRBJ2-7; 8 bases map to TRBD1. Germline lookup yields CDR1 MDHEN and CDR2 SYDVKM. Germline trimming cut 1 base from V and 0 bases from J; bases unmatched to any gene: 2. The CDR3 contains 15 residues. DNA of the CDR3: TGTGCCAGCAGTTTATACAGGGGGAGCTCCTACGAGCAGTACTTC. Its translation: CASSLYRGSSYEQYF.

The J gene is TRBJ2-7, the V gene TRBV11-1, with D maybe TRBD1 (5 bases). The CDR3 runs 14 residues. Trimming took 4 bases from V and 2 from J, leaving 12 bases between them. The germline gives CDR1 SGHAT, CDR2 FQDESV (reference sequence). The CDR3: CASSSTPGPYEQYF. The CDR3 DNA follows: TGTGCCAGCAGCTCGACCCCAGGGCCCTACGAGCAGTACTTC.

The V gene is TRBV7-2, the J gene TRBJ2-7, with TRBD2 identical over 9 bases. Trimming removed 1 base from V and 4 bases from J; junction bases left unmatched: 8. CDR1 is SGHTA and CDR2 is FQGNSA in the germline V gene. The CDR3 runs 16 residues. CDR3 in amino acids: CASSLGPLAGRYEQYF. CDR3 sequence (DNA): TGTGCCAGCAGCTTAGGTCCCCTAGCGGGACGGTACGAGCAGTACTTC.

The chain recombines TRBV7-3 with TRBJ2-1, with TRBD2 matching 10 bases. The germline V gene encodes CDR1 SGHTA and CDR2 FQGTGA. The CDR3 covers 19 residues. V was pared by 5 bases and J by 4 bases, with 17 bases of the junction left unmatched. CDR3 sequence reads: CASSPGRLAGAGWYNEQFF. CDR3 nucleotides: TGTGCCAGCAGCCCGGGTCGGCTAGCGGGAGCGGGCTGGTACAATGAGCAGTTCTTC.

For this clone: Other DNA sequences within the sample encode an identical CDR3. The chain uses TRBV5-1 and TRBJ1-2, with a tentative D call TRBD1 (5 bases). Germline V gene data show CDR1 as SGHRS and CDR2 as YFSETQ. The length of the CDR3 is 14 residues. Trimming removed 0 bases at V and 0 bases at J, with 6 bases between. The DNA of the CDR3 is TGCGCCAGCAGCTTGGGGGGCACTAACTATGGCTACACCTTC. Translating gives CASSLGGTNYGYTF.

This chain joins TRBV19 and TRBJ2-7; D perhaps matches TRBD2 (6 bases). Trimming took 8 bases from V and 2 from J, leaving 13 bases between them. The CDR3 covers 13 residues. CDR1 is LNHDA, CDR2 SQIVND, per germline (reference sequence). The CDR3 DNA reads TGTGCCAGTCGGAGGGATTCCACCTACGAGCAGTACTTC. It encodes CASRRDSTYEQYF.

The V call is TRBV7-3, the J call TRBJ2-5; maybe TRBD1 (6 bases). Germline V gene sequence: CDR1 SGHTA, CDR2 FQGTGA. V shed 3 bases and J shed 5 bases, with 16 bases lying between them. The CDR3 length is 15 residues. CDR3 nucleotide sequence: TGTGCCAGCAGCTTCCCCACAGGGCATCCGGAGACCCAGTACTTC. Residues: CASSFPTGHPETQYF. Looking up the rest from reference TRBV7-3 and TRBJ2-5 gives the full variable domain: GAGVSQTPSNKVTEKGKYVELRCDPISGHTALYWYRQSLGQGPEFLIYFQGTGAADDSGLPNDRFFAVRPEGSVSTLKIQRTERGDSAVYLCASSFPTGHPETQYFGPGTRLLVL.

Regarding this clone: Additional DNA sequences in this sample encode the identical CDR3. This chain connects TRBV5-1 to TRBJ1-2; D is ambiguous. This CDR3 comprises 12 residues. Germline V CDR1 and CDR2: SGHRS, YFSETQ. V lost 0 bases and J lost 6, with 6 bases in between. CDR3 nucleotide sequence: TGCGCCAGCAGCTTGGCGGGAGATGGCTACACCTTC. This sequence encodes CASSLAGDGYTF.

The V and J genes are TRBV7-2 and TRBJ2-1, with D perhaps matching TRBD1 (5 bases). The CDR3 spans 12 residues. Trimming shortened V by 4 bases and J by 10 bases, and 11 bases separated the two germline ends. Germline CDR1 and CDR2: SGHTA and FQGNSA. CDR3 residues: CASSSRAGEQFF. CDR3 nucleotides: TGTGCCAGCAGCTCCAGGGCAGGCGAGCAGTTCTTC.

The rearrangement links TRBV5-1 to TRBJ2-7; 8 nucleotides line up with TRBD2. Germline-derived CDR1 and CDR2 are SGHRS and YFSETQ. The V and J ends lost 3 bases and 1 base, in that order; junction bases with no gene match: 9. The length of the CDR3 is 16 residues. CDR3 sequence (DNA): TGCGCCAGCAGCTCCCGGGGGGGTGTCGGATCCTACGAGCAGTACTTC. Translated: CASSSRGGVGSYEQYF.

The chain employs TRBV10-3 and TRBJ2-2, with D unclear. The germline V and J ends were trimmed by 0 bases and 1 base, with 6 bases remaining between them. This CDR3 comprises 15 residues. From germline, CDR1 is ENHRY and CDR2 SYGVKD. CDR3 in DNA: TGTGCCATCAGTGAGTCCAGGAGGAACACCGGGGAGCTGTTTTTT. The encoded protein is CAISESRRNTGELFF.

The chain combines TRBV11-2 with TRBJ2-6; no firm D call. This CDR3 is built from 14 residues. Germline V lookup: CDR1 SGHAT, CDR2 FQNNGV. Trimming pared 5 bases from V and 0 bases from J, leaving 5 bases between. As DNA, the CDR3 is TGTGCCAGCAGCGCTACCTCTGGGGCCAACGTCCTGACTTTC. This translates into CASSATSGANVLTF. Combining the CDR3 with reference TRBV11-2 and TRBJ2-6 gives the whole variable domain EAGVAQSPRYKIIEKRQSVAFWCNPISGHATLYWYQQILGQGPKLLIQFQNNGVVDDSQLPKDRFSAERLKGVDSTLKIQPAKLEDSAVYLCASSATSGANVLTFGAGSRLTVL.

This clone was observed a few times. The CDR3 nucleotides are TGTGCCAGCAGTCCCGAACGCGGCACCGGGGAGCTGTTTTTT. Its translation is CASSPERGTGELFF. The V call is TRBV6-5, the J call TRBJ2-2; D remains ambiguous. Trimming left V 5 bases short and J 4 bases short, with 11 bases between. The germline CDR1 and CDR2 sequences are MNHEY and SVGAGI. The CDR3 contains 14 residues.

The J gene is TRBJ2-5, the V gene TRBV5-6; either TRBD1 or TRBD2 may supply D (5 bases each). This CDR3 is 14 amino acids long. The V end was cut by 2 bases, the J end by 3 bases, with 11 bases between. Germline assignment: CDR1 SGHDT and CDR2 YYEEEE. The CDR3 spells CASSFRDGKETQYF. CDR3 nucleotide sequence: TGTGCCAGCAGCTTCCGGGACGGGAAAGAGACCCAGTACTTC.

V usage is TRBV2 and J usage is TRBJ1-2; D perhaps matches TRBD1 (5 bases). CDR3 size: 14 residues. The germline gives CDR1 SNHLY, CDR2 FYNNEI. Trimming took 6 bases from V and 1 from J, leaving 12 bases between them. For the CDR3, the DNA is TGTGCCAGCAGACTGGGACGGAATAACTATGGCTACACCTTC. This translates into CASRLGRNNYGYTF.

This chain connects TRBV5-1 to TRBJ2-2; D gene unclear. This CDR3 region has 14 residues. The V gene lost 1 base and the J gene lost 5 bases, with 9 bases spanning the gap. Germline CDR1 and CDR2: SGHRS and YFSETQ. CDR3 in DNA: TGCGCCAGCAGCTTGACCGGACCTACCGGGGAGCTGTTTTTT. This translates into CASSLTGPTGELFF.

A note on this clone: Within the sample, other DNA sequences also encode this same CDR3. The V gene is TRBV9, the J gene TRBJ2-7; TRBD2 agrees at 7 bases. The CDR3 extends over 15 amino acids. Germline loops: CDR1 SGDLS, CDR2 YYNGEE. Germline trimming cut 0 bases from V and 1 base from J; bases unmatched to any gene: 4. The CDR3 spells CASSVGGSGSYEQYF. In nucleotides, the CDR3 is TGTGCCAGCAGCGTAGGCGGGAGTGGGTCCTACGAGCAGTACTTC.